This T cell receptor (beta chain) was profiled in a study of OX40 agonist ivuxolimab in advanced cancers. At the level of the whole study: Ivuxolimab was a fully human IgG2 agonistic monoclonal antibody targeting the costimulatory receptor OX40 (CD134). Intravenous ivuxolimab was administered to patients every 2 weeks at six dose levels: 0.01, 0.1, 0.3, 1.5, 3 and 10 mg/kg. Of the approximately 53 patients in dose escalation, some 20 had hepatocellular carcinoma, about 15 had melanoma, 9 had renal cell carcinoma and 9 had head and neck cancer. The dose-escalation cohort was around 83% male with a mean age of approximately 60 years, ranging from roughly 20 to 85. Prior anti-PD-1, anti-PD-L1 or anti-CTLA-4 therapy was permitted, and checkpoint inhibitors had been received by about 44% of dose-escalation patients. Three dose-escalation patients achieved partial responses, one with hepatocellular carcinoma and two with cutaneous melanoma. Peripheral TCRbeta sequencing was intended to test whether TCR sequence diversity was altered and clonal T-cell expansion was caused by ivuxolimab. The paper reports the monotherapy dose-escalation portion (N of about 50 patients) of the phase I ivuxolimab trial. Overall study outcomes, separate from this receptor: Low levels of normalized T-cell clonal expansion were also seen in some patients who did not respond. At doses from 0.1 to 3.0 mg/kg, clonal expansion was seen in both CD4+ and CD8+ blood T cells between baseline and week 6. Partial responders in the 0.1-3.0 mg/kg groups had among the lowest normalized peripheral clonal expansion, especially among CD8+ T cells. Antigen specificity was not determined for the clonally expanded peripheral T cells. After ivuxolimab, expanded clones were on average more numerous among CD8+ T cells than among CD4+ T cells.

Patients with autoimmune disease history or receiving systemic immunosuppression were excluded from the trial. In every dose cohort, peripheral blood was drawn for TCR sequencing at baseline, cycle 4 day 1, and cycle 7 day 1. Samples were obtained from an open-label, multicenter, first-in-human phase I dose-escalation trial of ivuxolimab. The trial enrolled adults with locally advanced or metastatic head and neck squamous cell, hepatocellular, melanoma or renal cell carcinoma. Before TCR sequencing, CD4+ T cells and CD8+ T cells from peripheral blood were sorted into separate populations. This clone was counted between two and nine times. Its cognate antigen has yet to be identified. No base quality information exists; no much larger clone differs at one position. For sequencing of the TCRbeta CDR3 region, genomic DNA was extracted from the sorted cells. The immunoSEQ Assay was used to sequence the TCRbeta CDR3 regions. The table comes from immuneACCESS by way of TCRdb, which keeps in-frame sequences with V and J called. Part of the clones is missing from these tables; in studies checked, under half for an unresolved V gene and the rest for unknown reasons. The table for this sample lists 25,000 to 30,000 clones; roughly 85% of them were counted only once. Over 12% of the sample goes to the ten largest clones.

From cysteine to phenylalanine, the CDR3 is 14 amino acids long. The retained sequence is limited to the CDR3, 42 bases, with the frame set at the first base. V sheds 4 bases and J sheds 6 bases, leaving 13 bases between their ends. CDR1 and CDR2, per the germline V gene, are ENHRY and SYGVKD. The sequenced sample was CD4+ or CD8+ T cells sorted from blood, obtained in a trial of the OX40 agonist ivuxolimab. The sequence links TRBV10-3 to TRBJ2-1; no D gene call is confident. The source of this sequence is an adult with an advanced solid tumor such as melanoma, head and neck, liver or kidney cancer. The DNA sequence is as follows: TGTGCCATCAGTGTGCCCCAAAGGTTCAATGAGCAGTTCTTC. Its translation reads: CAISVPQRFNEQFF.